The 13 T cell receptor beta chains below all came from one sample that was sequenced in a study of regulatory T cells in long-lasting Graves disease. This sample's time point: newly diagnosed GD, antithyroid drugs for less than 3 months. With RNA extracted from PBMCs as input, the TCR library was made. Building the TCR beta libraries relied on iRepertoire HTBI primers, and CDR3 regions underwent Arm-PCR. TCRdb passed the multiplex PCR reads through MiXCR, listing each CDR3 protein once. The table includes 420,000 or so distinct CDR3 sequences, about 17% detected once. These data were likewise used in another study, on T cells in Graves' hyperthyroidism and ophthalmopathy.

The specimen was peripheral blood mononuclear cells (PBMCs), collected at new diagnosis, from a patient treated with antithyroid drugs. These receptors were obtained from a woman aged 18-35 years with Graves disease.

The gene calls are TRBV20-1 and TRBJ2-3; the match to TRBD1 covers 7 bases. CDR3 length: 17 amino acids. Germline values: CDR1 DFQATT, CDR2 SNEGSKA (reference sequence). Trimming at V came to 6 bases and at J to 3 bases, leaving 18 bases not matched to a gene. The CDR3 reads CSAGPPSNRGGTDTQYF. Here the CDR3 DNA reads TGCAGTGCCGGACCACCTTCGAACAGGGGTGGGACAGATACGCAGTATTTT.

The J gene is TRBJ1-6, the V gene TRBV6-5; D is perhaps TRBD1 (6 bases). The CDR3 totals 15 residues. The V end was cut by 2 bases, the J end by 9 bases, with 14 bases between. Germline CDR1 reads MNHEY; CDR2 reads SVGAGI. This chain's CDR3 is CASSYEAGVGSPLHF. The CDR3 region has the DNA TGTGCCAGCAGTTACGAGGCAGGGGTGGGTTCACCCCTCCACTTT.

Here the CDR3 reads CASSQRGASSYEQYF. CDR3 sequence (DNA): TGTGCCAGCAGCCAACGAGGGGCCAGCTCCTACGAGCAGTACTTC. This chain connects TRBV14 to TRBJ2-7; the D gene could be TRBD1 or TRBD2 (5 bases each). Germline V CDR1 and CDR2: SGHDN, FVKESK. CDR3 length equals 15 residues. V was shortened by 2 bases and J by 0 bases, with 11 bases between the two germline ends.

There are many counts of this clonotype. This chain connects TRBV6-2 or TRBV6-3 to TRBJ2-3; tentatively, D is TRBD2 (5 bases). CDR3 length: 16 residues. Germline values: CDR1 MNHEY, CDR2 SVGEGT. The ends were cut back, 0 bases at V and 3 bases at J, with 13 bases in the middle. The CDR3 reads CASSYSGLAGTDTQYF. The CDR3 nucleotides are TGTGCCAGCAGTTACTCGGGCCTAGCAGGAACAGATACGCAGTATTTT.

The sample holds many counts of this clonotype. The chain links TRBV12-3 or TRBV12-4 to TRBJ2-1, with D perhaps TRBD2 (5 bases). Between the trimmed V and J ends, which lost 3 bases and 5 bases, there was a span of 11 bases. This CDR3 spans 14 amino acids. The CDR3 DNA follows: TGTGCCAGCAGTTTCGAGCGGAGGAACAATGAGCAGTTCTTC. Encoded protein: CASSFERRNNEQFF.

V and J are TRBV5-8 and TRBJ2-1; tentative D call: TRBD2 (5 bases). Germline loops: CDR1 SGHTS, CDR2 YDEGEE. This CDR3 comprises 16 residues. Trimming left V 0 bases short and J 8 bases short, with 18 bases between. The DNA of the CDR3 is TGTGCCAGCAGCTTGGGGCGGGCAGGAATTAGTCATGAGCAGTTCTTC. Translating gives CASSLGRAGISHEQFF. Full variable domain (outside the CDR3, taken from reference TRBV5-8 and TRBJ2-1): EAGVTQSPTHLIKTRGQQATLRCSPISGHTSVYWYQQALGLGLQFLLWYDEGEERNRGNFPPRFSGRQFPNYSSELNVNALELEDSALYLCASSLGRAGISHEQFFGPGTRLTVL.

This clonotype showed up just a few times. The chain joins TRBV7-9 to TRBJ2-2; weak D call: TRBD2 (6 bases). Trimming left V 0 bases short and J 7 bases short, with 12 bases between. Germline CDR1 and CDR2: SEHNR and FQNEAQ (reference sequence). The CDR3 consists of 15 residues. The chain's CDR3 is CASSLATGENGELFF. The CDR3, as DNA: TGTGCCAGCAGCTTAGCGACGGGAGAGAACGGGGAGCTGTTTTTT.

In its sample, this clonotype was seen many times. This rearrangement joins TRBV2 to TRBJ2-7; 11 bases align to TRBD2. This CDR3 has 18 amino acids. V shed 0 bases and J 2 bases; nucleotides not matched to a gene: 9. Germline CDR1 reads SNHLY; CDR2 reads FYNNEI. CDR3 coding DNA: TGTGCCAGCAGTGAAGCCGCCCTACTAGCGGGGGTAACCTACGAGCAGTACTTC. It yields the protein CASSEAALLAGVTYEQYF.

This clonotype showed up just a few times. This rearrangement joins TRBV24-1 to TRBJ2-2; D may be TRBD1 (5 bases). From germline, CDR1 is KGHDR and CDR2 SFDVKD. The CDR3 length is 16 residues. V lost 3 bases and J lost 0, with 10 bases in between. CDR3 sequence (DNA): TGTGCCACCAGTGATCCCAGGGCCCCGAACACCGGGGAGCTGTTTTTT. It specifies CATSDPRAPNTGELFF.

This clonotype was seen at least ten times. This chain joins TRBV5-8 and TRBJ2-2, with 10 bases identical to TRBD1. Unmatched junction bases numbered 6, after V lost 4 bases and J lost 3 bases. The CDR3 runs to 16 residues. Germline-derived CDR1 and CDR2 are SGHTS and YDEGEE. DNA for the CDR3: TGTGCCAGCAGCCACCTGGACAGGGGGTACACCGGGGAGCTGTTTTTT. Amino acids: CASSHLDRGYTGELFF. Looking up the rest from reference TRBV5-8 and TRBJ2-2 gives the full variable domain: EAGVTQSPTHLIKTRGQQATLRCSPISGHTSVYWYQQALGLGLQFLLWYDEGEERNRGNFPPRFSGRQFPNYSSELNVNALELEDSALYLCASSHLDRGYTGELFFGEGSRLTVL.

There are many counts of this clonotype. This chain links TRBV7-6 with TRBJ2-3, with D possibly being TRBD1 (5 bases). This CDR3 contains 13 residues. The V gene's germline CDR1 is SGHVS and CDR2 FNYEAQ. The ends were cut back, 5 bases at V and 1 base at J, with 7 bases in the middle. The CDR3 loop is CASSEQGTDTQYF. The CDR3 bases are TGTGCCAGCAGCGAACAGGGCACAGATACGCAGTATTTT.

The sample holds many counts of this clonotype. The CDR3 nucleotides read TGCAGTGCAATGACTAGCGGGAGGCCACAAGAGACCCAGTACTTC. As protein: CSAMTSGRPQETQYF. The rearrangement links TRBV20-1 to TRBJ2-5, with 13 nucleotides matching TRBD2. Germline lookup yields CDR1 DFQATT and CDR2 SNEGSKA (reference sequence). The CDR3 totals 15 residues. Unmatched junction bases numbered 6, after V lost 6 bases and J lost 2 bases.

The rearrangement joins TRBV6-2 or TRBV6-3 to TRBJ1-1; TRBD1 aligns across 12 bases. The CDR3 contains 16 residues. Trimming cost V 2 bases and J 8 bases; bases outside gene matches: 9. Germline V lookup: CDR1 MNHEY, CDR2 SVGEGT. The CDR3 sequence is CASSYTDTGTGGEAFF. CDR3 sequence (DNA): TGTGCCAGCAGTTACACAGACACCGGGACAGGGGGCGAAGCTTTCTTT.